The 10 T cell receptor beta chains given below trace back to one sample, sequenced in a study of ipilimumab plus nivolumab after autologous stem cell transplantation. Using immunoSEQ multiplex PCR, the repertoire was profiled, and TCRdb retains in-frame clones only, with some absent. The table includes approximately 80,000 clones, more than 80% detected once. The source material was PBMCs, sampled in a trial of ipilimumab plus nivolumab as post-transplant consolidation. The receptors shown here come from a male donor with diffuse large B-cell lymphoma.

The chain carries TRBV29-1 and TRBJ2-5; TRBD1 matches 8 bases. The trim removed 5 bases at V and 9 bases at J, leaving 8 bases unmatched. The CDR3 is 12 amino acids. The germline CDR1 and CDR2 sequences are SQVTM and ANQGSEA. This CDR3 reads CSVPEPGQAQYF. In DNA form, the CDR3 reads TGCAGCGTTCCGGAACCGGGACAGGCCCAGTACTTC.

The chain has TRBV19 and TRBJ1-5; D gene ambiguous. Trimming removed 7 bases at V and 7 bases at J, with 8 bases between. From germline, CDR1 is LNHDA and CDR2 SQIVND (reference sequence). This CDR3 region has 11 residues. CDR3 nucleotides: TGTGCCAGTACTCCATACCAGCCCCAGCATTTT. Its translation is CASTPYQPQHF. The whole variable domain, remainder taken from reference TRBV19 and TRBJ1-5, is DGGITQSPKYLFRKEGQNVTLSCEQNLNHDAMYWYRQDPGQGLRLIYYSQIVNDFQKGDIAEGYSVSREKKESFPLTVTSAQKNPTAFYLCASTPYQPQHFGDGTRLSIL.

The rearrangement uses TRBV7-2 and TRBJ2-4; 9 bases align to TRBD1. The CDR3 contains 18 residues. CDR1 and CDR2 from the germline V gene are SGHTA and FQGNSA. V shed 3 bases, J shed 0 bases, and the junction held 9 bases outside the gene matches. The DNA for the CDR3 is TGTGCCAGCAGCTTGCCCGGGACAGGGATCTTAGCCAAAAACATTCAGTACTTC. Protein product: CASSLPGTGILAKNIQYF.

The chain combines TRBV11-2 with TRBJ2-7; no firm D call. Between the trimmed V and J ends, which lost 0 bases and 4 bases, there was a span of 7 bases. The length of the CDR3 is 13 residues. Germline V CDR1 and CDR2: SGHAT, FQNNGV. DNA for the CDR3: TGTGCCAGCAGCTTAGAGGCTAAATACGAGCAGTACTTC. Protein: CASSLEAKYEQYF.

The CDR3 reads CASSRYNSPLHF. The CDR3 DNA follows: TGTGCCAGCAGTCGATATAATTCACCCCTCCACTTT. This chain links TRBV6-6 with TRBJ1-6; D is unclear. V lost 5 bases to trimming and J lost 4 bases, with 3 bases between them. The germline gives CDR1 MNHNY, CDR2 SVGAGI (reference sequence). The CDR3 loop spans 12 amino acids.

This chain links TRBV6-1 with TRBJ1-5, with D uncertain. Germline-derived CDR1 and CDR2 are MNHNS and SASEGT. Trimming took off 8 bases at V and 4 bases at J, with 12 bases between the two ends. This CDR3 is 13 amino acids long. The CDR3 is CASFETYNQPQHF. DNA of the CDR3: TGTGCCAGCTTCGAAACATATAATCAGCCCCAGCATTTT.

This chain joins TRBV29-1 and TRBJ2-7, with 10 bases identical to TRBD1. This CDR3 spans 15 amino acids. V dropped 6 bases and J dropped 4; count of bases not matched to a gene: 12. Germline V gene sequence: CDR1 SQVTM, CDR2 ANQGSEA. CDR3: CSVVPDRGTSYEQYF. For the CDR3, the DNA is TGCAGCGTCGTACCGGACAGGGGGACTTCATACGAGCAGTACTTC.

This chain joins TRBV19 and TRBJ1-2; D uncertain. Germline assignment: CDR1 LNHDA and CDR2 SQIVND (reference sequence). The CDR3 spans 11 residues. V lost 3 bases to trimming and J lost 6 bases, with 5 bases between them. In nucleotides, the CDR3 is TGTGCCAGTAGTATTGGGGATGGCTACACCTTC. Translation gives CASSIGDGYTF.

J is TRBJ2-5 and V is TRBV19; 11 nucleotides line up with TRBD2. This CDR3 is built from 16 residues. Germline V lookup: CDR1 LNHDA, CDR2 SQIVND (reference sequence). Losses at the gene ends were 4 bases for V and 5 bases for J; bases not matched to a gene: 9. The chain's CDR3 is CASSTPGTSGGETQYF. The CDR3, as DNA: TGTGCCAGTAGTACTCCCGGGACTAGCGGTGGTGAGACCCAGTACTTC.

This chain connects TRBV7-9 to TRBJ2-3; D not resolved. V was pared by 5 bases and J by 0 bases, with 9 bases between. The CDR3 has 14 amino acids. Germline CDR1 reads SEHNR; CDR2 reads FQNEAQ (reference sequence). In DNA form, the CDR3 reads TGTGCCAGCAGCCCGCTGAGTAGCACAGATACGCAGTATTTT. Translation gives CASSPLSSTDTQYF.